These 32 T cell receptor beta chains were sequenced from one sample in a study of blood T cell repertoires in COVID-19. Data came from immunoSEQ multiplex PCR; TCRdb stores just in-frame clones and leaves some out. This sample has approximately 150,000 clones, with around 81% found just once. Sequenced material: peripheral blood. The receptor set was obtained from a human donor in a cohort sampled during active COVID-19.

The chain has TRBV4-3 and TRBJ2-1, with 8 nucleotides matching TRBD2. The J segment lost 2 bases and the V segment lost 2 bases, leaving 2 bases of the junction unmatched. The germline CDR1 and CDR2 sequences are LGHNA and YSLEER. There are 15 residues in the CDR3. The CDR3, as DNA: TGCGCCAGCAGCCAACTAGCGGGTCCCTACAATGAGCAGTTCTTC. Protein sequence: CASSQLAGPYNEQFF.

This rearrangement joins TRBV7-3 to TRBJ2-5, with TRBD2 matching over 7 bases. V shed 2 bases and J 5 bases; nucleotides not matched to a gene: 8. The CDR3 covers 15 residues. In germline, CDR1 is SGHTA, CDR2 FQGTGA. CDR3 sequence reads: CASSLVGGPSETQYF. CDR3 sequence (DNA): TGTGCCAGCAGCTTAGTGGGAGGGCCCAGTGAGACCCAGTACTTC.

V is TRBV3-1 (or the pseudogene TRBV3-2) and J is TRBJ1-3; D ambiguous. The CDR3 runs 16 residues. V gave up 5 bases and J gave up 4 bases, with 18 bases separating them. CDR1 and CDR2 (germline): LGHDT, YNNKEL (reference sequence). Here the CDR3 DNA reads TGTGCCAGCAGCGCCTCCGATGATGTGCGGGGAAACACCATATATTTT. This translates into CASSASDDVRGNTIYF.

The V call is TRBV18, the J call TRBJ2-1; no firm D call. This CDR3 region has 13 residues. Trimming left V 3 bases short and J 3 bases short, with 6 bases between. Per germline, CDR1 KGHSH and CDR2 LQKENI. The CDR3 loop reads CASSPRNYNEQFF. As DNA, the CDR3 is TGTGCCAGCTCACCGCGGAACTACAATGAGCAGTTCTTC.

This clone was counted a single time. The chain links TRBV4-1 to TRBJ2-2; TRBD2 agrees at 7 bases. Germline V CDR1 and CDR2: MGHRA, YSYEKL. Trimming removed 3 bases from V and 7 bases from J; junction bases left unmatched: 11. The CDR3 has 16 residues. CDR3 in DNA: TGCGCCAGCAGCCAGGCCTCCGGGACTACTAACGGGGAGCTGTTTTTT. This encodes CASSQASGTTNGELFF.

CDR3 amino acids: CASSHQIAGDTDTQYF. CDR3 nucleotide sequence: TGTGCCAGCAGTCATCAAATAGCGGGAGATACAGATACGCAGTATTTT. This rearrangement joins TRBV28 to TRBJ2-3, with 9 bases matching TRBD2. The CDR3 spans 16 residues. Trimming at V came to 5 bases and at J to 3 bases, leaving 9 bases not matched to a gene. Germline loops: CDR1 MDHEN, CDR2 SYDVKM.

This clone was counted a single time. The chain links TRBV11-2 to TRBJ2-1, with a tentative D call TRBD2 (6 bases). Germline CDR1 SGHAT, CDR2 FQNNGV. V lost 4 bases, J lost 7 bases, and 23 bases lay in between. This CDR3 is 17 amino acids long. CDR3 protein: CASSSPRVAEWANEQFF. The CDR3 DNA reads TGTGCCAGCAGCTCTCCCAGAGTAGCGGAATGGGCAAATGAGCAGTTCTTC.

This chain links TRBV7-9 with TRBJ2-5, with TRBD1 identical over 9 bases. This CDR3 region has 15 residues. Per the germline V gene, CDR1 is SEHNR and CDR2 is FQNEAQ (reference sequence). V lost 5 bases, J lost 5 bases, and 9 bases stayed unmatched. The CDR3 DNA follows: TGTGCCAGCAGCACCCGACAGGGGGGGAGGGAGACCCAGTACTTC. Translating gives CASSTRQGGRETQYF.

The rearrangement links TRBV2 to TRBJ2-1; TRBD2 matches 10 bases. Per germline, CDR1 SNHLY and CDR2 FYNNEI. V dropped 4 bases and J dropped 5; count of bases not matched to a gene: 8. The CDR3 runs 16 residues. The CDR3 sequence: CASSGSGRVSNNEQFF. CDR3 nucleotides: TGTGCCAGCAGTGGGAGCGGGAGGGTGTCAAACAATGAGCAGTTCTTC.

For the CDR3, the DNA is TGTGCCAGCTCCGGACAGGGGGCACGGTCCGAGCAGTACTTC. Protein: CASSGQGARSEQYF. J is TRBJ2-7 and V is TRBV18; 11 nucleotides align to TRBD1. This CDR3 has 14 amino acids. Trimming cost V 6 bases and J 6 bases; bases outside gene matches: 7. Germline CDR1 KGHSH, CDR2 LQKENI.

This rearrangement joins TRBV5-1 to TRBJ2-2; TRBD2 aligns across 16 bases. V shed 4 bases and J 5 bases; nucleotides not matched to a gene: 5. There are 17 residues in the CDR3. Germline V lookup: CDR1 SGHRS, CDR2 YFSETQ. CDR3 nucleotide sequence: TGCGCCAGCAGCGCGGGACTAGCGGGAGGGGTTACCGGGGAGCTGTTTTTT. Its translation: CASSAGLAGGVTGELFF.

The table lists this clone with a few counts. The V and J genes are TRBV18 and TRBJ2-5; D may be TRBD2 (5 bases). CDR1 and CDR2 from the germline V gene are KGHSH and LQKENI. This CDR3 spans 14 amino acids. V was trimmed by 0 bases and J by 5 bases, leaving 10 bases between them. CDR3: CASSPPASLETQYF. Written as DNA, the CDR3 is TGTGCCAGCTCACCACCTGCTAGCTTGGAGACCCAGTACTTC.

This clone came up a few times. This rearrangement joins TRBV7-6 to TRBJ1-1; TRBD1 aligns across 7 bases. Per germline, CDR1 SGHVS and CDR2 FNYEAQ. CDR3 length equals 15 residues. With 0 bases clipped from V and 5 bases from J, the junction kept 6 bases outside the gene matches. The DNA of the CDR3 is TGTGCCAGCAGCTTAGCTGCAGGGGGGAGGACTGAAGCTTTCTTT. As protein: CASSLAAGGRTEAFF.

This chain connects TRBV4-3 to TRBJ2-3; D gene unclear. Germline assignment: CDR1 LGHNA and CDR2 YSLEER. The CDR3 spans 13 residues. Between the trimmed V and J ends, which lost 1 base and 3 bases, there was a span of 5 bases. This CDR3 reads CASSQGATDTQYF. The CDR3 DNA sequence: TGCGCCAGCAGCCAAGGGGCGACAGATACGCAGTATTTT.

The chain carries TRBV7-2 and TRBJ2-5; no clear D gene. Trimming pared 0 bases from V and 5 bases from J, leaving 19 bases between. Germline lookup yields CDR1 SGHTA and CDR2 FQGNSA. The CDR3 is 17 amino acids. CDR3 coding DNA: TGTGCCAGCAGCTTAGCTGTCGGAAACCAAGTCAGGGAGACCCAGTACTTC. This translates into CASSLAVGNQVRETQYF.

This clone was recorded only once. The V call is TRBV9, the J call TRBJ1-1; D gene uncertain. The CDR3 has 16 residues. Between the trimmed V and J ends, which lost 1 base and 2 bases, there was a span of 15 bases. Germline CDR1 SGDLS, CDR2 YYNGEE. CDR3 nucleotides: TGTGCCAGCAGCGTAATGCCAGCGGGGTATAACACTGAAGCTTTCTTT. Translation gives CASSVMPAGYNTEAFF.

This sequence joins TRBV11-2 and TRBJ2-2, with 10 bases lining up with TRBD1. Looked up from germline, CDR1 is SGHAT and CDR2 is FQNNGV. Trimming at V came to 1 base and at J to 6 bases, leaving 11 bases not matched to a gene. This CDR3 is built from 18 residues. CDR3 sequence: CASSLAYGGTGVSGELFF. DNA for the CDR3: TGTGCCAGCAGCTTAGCTTACGGCGGGACAGGGGTCTCCGGGGAGCTGTTTTTT.

The chain employs TRBV5-1 and TRBJ1-1, with no clear D. This CDR3 has 17 residues. Germline lookup yields CDR1 SGHRS and CDR2 YFSETQ. V shed 1 base and J shed 4 bases, with 20 bases lying between them. In nucleotides, the CDR3 is TGCGCCAGCAGCTTGTCTCGATCGACTCAGCGGGGCACTGAAGCTTTCTTT. Translation gives CASSLSRSTQRGTEAFF.

This rearrangement joins TRBV9 to TRBJ2-7; D not resolved. CDR3 length: 13 residues. The V and J ends lost 0 bases and 6 bases respectively, with 10 bases between them. Germline CDR1 reads SGDLS; CDR2 reads YYNGEE. The CDR3 DNA sequence: TGTGCCAGCAGCGTAGGCCCCCGGAGCGAGCAGTACTTC. Translated: CASSVGPRSEQYF.

The rearrangement joins TRBV14 to TRBJ2-4; tentatively, D is TRBD2 (5 bases). The CDR3 consists of 14 residues. The germline V gene encodes CDR1 SGHDN and CDR2 FVKESK. V lost 3 bases, J lost 6 bases, and 12 bases lay in between. Here the CDR3 reads CASSHSAEGNIQYF. The CDR3 nucleotides read TGTGCCAGCAGCCACTCCGCAGAGGGAAACATTCAGTACTTC.

The chain carries TRBV12-2 and TRBJ2-7; no check of the table's D call, TRBD1, against the DNA was made. TRBV12-2 is a known pseudogene. CDR3 length: 15 residues. The CDR3 region is CASRLRVGRSYEQYF. CDR3 coding DNA: TGTGCAAGTCGCTTAAGGGTGGGGCGTTCTTACGAGCAGTACTTC.

The count of this clone is one. This chain uses TRBV5-4 with TRBJ2-7; weak D call: TRBD2 (6 bases). The CDR3 covers 13 residues. The germline CDR1 and CDR2 sequences are SGHNT and YYREEE (reference sequence). Trimming shortened V by 4 bases and J by 3 bases, and 11 bases separated the two germline ends. The CDR3 sequence: CASSRDWSYEQYF. The CDR3 coding sequence is TGTGCCAGCAGCCGGGACTGGAGCTACGAGCAGTACTTC. Full variable domain (rest looked up from reference TRBV5-4 and TRBJ2-7): ETGVTQSPTHLIKTRGQQVTLRCSSQSGHNTVSWYQQALGQGPQFIFQYYREEENGRGNFPPRFSGLQFPNYSSELNVNALELDDSALYLCASSRDWSYEQYFGPGTRLTVT.

The gene calls are TRBV28 and TRBJ1-2, with D hard to call. The germline CDR1 and CDR2 sequences are MDHEN and SYDVKM. Between the trimmed V and J ends, which lost 3 bases and 4 bases, there was a span of 12 bases. The CDR3 totals 14 residues. The CDR3 DNA sequence: TGTGCCAGCAGTTTTTTAGGAGAAATCTATGGCTACACCTTC. Amino acid sequence: CASSFLGEIYGYTF.

This clone was detected once. The chain joins TRBV25-1 to TRBJ2-5; tentatively, D is TRBD1 (6 bases). Trimming removed 4 bases at V and 3 bases at J, with 12 bases between. The CDR3 spans 14 residues. CDR1 MGHDK and CDR2 SYGVNS come from the germline V gene. The CDR3 reads CASSGRTVEETQYF. DNA of the CDR3: TGTGCCAGCAGTGGTAGGACAGTTGAAGAGACCCAGTACTTC. Full variable domain (rest looked up from reference TRBV25-1 and TRBJ2-5): EADIYQTPRYLVIGTGKKITLECSQTMGHDKMYWYQQDPGMELHLIHYSYGVNSTEKGDLSSESTVSRIRTEHFPLTLESARPSHTSQYLCASSGRTVEETQYFGPGTRLLVL.

The chain couples TRBV5-8 to TRBJ1-5, with D perhaps matching TRBD1 (5 bases). V was shortened by 3 bases and J by 9 bases, with 13 bases between the two germline ends. Germline loops: CDR1 SGHTS, CDR2 YDEGEE. The length of the CDR3 is 13 residues. DNA for the CDR3: TGTGCCAGCAGCTCCAGGGCCTTCTGGCCCCAGCATTTT. This encodes CASSSRAFWPQHF.

This chain joins TRBV4-2 and TRBJ1-4; 8 bases are a match to TRBD1. V was clipped by 0 bases and J by 8 bases; unmatched bases: 11. Germline V CDR1 and CDR2: LGHNA, YNFKEQ. There are 17 residues in the CDR3. The CDR3 region is CASSQDPGQGGREKLFF. DNA for the CDR3: TGTGCCAGCAGCCAAGATCCCGGACAGGGCGGGCGAGAAAAACTGTTTTTT.

CDR3 in DNA: TGTGCCACCAGTGAAACGTCGACAGGTCGAGGGGGCTACACCTTC. Protein sequence: CATSETSTGRGGYTF. This rearrangement joins TRBV24-1 to TRBJ1-2, with D possibly TRBD1 on 6 matching bases. The CDR3 is 15 residues long. Trimming took 4 bases from V and 8 from J, leaving 19 bases between them. Germline-derived CDR1 and CDR2 are KGHDR and SFDVKD.

This clone was detected only a few times. The gene calls are TRBV25-1 and TRBJ1-2; tentatively, D is TRBD1 (6 bases). The germline CDR1 and CDR2 sequences are MGHDK and SYGVNS. The CDR3 runs to 16 residues. V lost 3 bases to trimming and J lost 6 bases, with 20 bases between them. The CDR3 sequence is CASSDYTGRGGDGYTF. DNA for the CDR3: TGTGCCAGCAGTGATTATACAGGGAGGGGCGGGGATGGCTACACCTTC.

This chain connects TRBV28 to TRBJ2-2; TRBD2 aligns across 13 bases. Germline lookup yields CDR1 MDHEN and CDR2 SYDVKM. V trimming: 6 bases; J trimming: 0 bases; junction bases outside the gene matches: 1. The CDR3 length is 16 residues. The chain's CDR3 is CASRGLAGANTGELFF. The CDR3 DNA sequence: TGTGCCAGCAGAGGACTAGCGGGAGCGAACACCGGGGAGCTGTTTTTT. The variable domain in full, with the rest retrieved from reference TRBV28 and TRBJ2-2, is DVKVTQSSRYLVKRTGEKVFLECVQDMDHENMFWYRQDPGLGLRLIYFSYDVKMKEKGDIPEGYSVSREKKERFSLILESASTNQTSMYLCASRGLAGANTGELFFGEGSRLTVL.

J is TRBJ1-2 and V is TRBV5-4, with 8 nucleotides matching TRBD1. The CDR3 sequence is 14 residues long. The V segment lost 4 bases and the J segment 1 base; nucleotides outside the gene matches: 3. Germline assignment: CDR1 SGHNT and CDR2 YYREEE (reference sequence). This CDR3 reads CASSRDRFNYGYTF. The CDR3 DNA reads as TGTGCCAGCAGCCGGGACAGGTTTAACTATGGCTACACCTTC.

The chain is built from TRBV11-2 and TRBJ2-1; D unclear. Deletions cut 0 bases from V and 4 bases from J, with 7 bases between. CDR3 size: 14 residues. Germline lookup yields CDR1 SGHAT and CDR2 FQNNGV. For the CDR3, the DNA is TGTGCCAGCAGCTTAGATCCCGGGTACAATGAGCAGTTCTTC. This sequence encodes CASSLDPGYNEQFF.

The genes are TRBV14 and TRBJ2-7; the match to TRBD1 covers 7 bases. This CDR3 has 17 amino acids. Germline V CDR1 and CDR2: SGHDN, FVKESK. V lost 4 bases and J lost 1; bases outside the gene matches: 13. CDR3 in amino acids: CASSPPRSRGRSYEQYF. The CDR3 DNA sequence: TGTGCCAGCAGCCCACCGAGATCGAGGGGGCGATCCTACGAGCAGTACTTC.